A selection of T cell receptor beta chains follows, all from one sample in a study of blood T cell repertoires in COVID-19. Libraries were prepared by immunoSEQ multiplex PCR; TCRdb keeps only in-frame clonotypes and omits some of them. The sample lists 210,000 or so clones; roughly 78% were seen once. Sequenced material: peripheral blood. The receptors originated from an elderly woman with active or convalescent COVID-19. CDR3s include the opening cysteine and the closing phenylalanine or tryptophan. The D gene is left open where the match is weak. Size is stated for part of the rows, as once, few or many counts, or as a class when the clone is expanded.

j_call v_call clone_size d_call cdr3_nt cdr3_aa
TRBJ2-2 TRBV4-1 few . TGCGCCAGCAGCCCCTACAGGAACACCGGGGAGCTGTTTTTT CASSPYRNTGELFF
TRBJ2-1 TRBV5-1 . . TGCGCCAGCAGCTTGGTGGCGGGGACCTACAATGAGCAGTTCTTC CASSLVAGTYNEQFF
TRBJ1-4 TRBV28 . TRBD1 TGTGCCAGCAGTTTAGGGGGACAGGGGGATGAAAAACTGTTTTTT CASSLGGQGDEKLFF
TRBJ2-5 TRBV6-5 . . TGTGCCAGCAGTTCTTTATTGGGTAGCGCCCAAGAGACCCAGTACTTC CASSSLLGSAQETQYF
TRBJ2-3 TRBV7-8 once . TGTGCCAGCAGCCCAGGGGTGAGGGCGACCGGCACAGATACGCAGTATTTT CASSPGVRATGTDTQYF
TRBJ2-3 TRBV7-2 . . TGTGCCAGCAGCGCGGACATCAGCACAGATACGCAGTATTTT CASSADISTDTQYF
TRBJ1-5 TRBV27 . TRBD1 TGTGCCAGCAGTTTAGACAGGGGTAATCAGCCCCAGCATTTT CASSLDRGNQPQHF
TRBJ1-1 TRBV18 few . TGTGCCAGCTCAGCAGGGTACGCGGCCACTGAAGCTTTCTTT CASSAGYAATEAFF
TRBJ1-1 TRBV5-4 few . TGTGCCAGCTCCGAACAAAACAAGGGAGGGGAAGCTTTCTTT CASSEQNKGGEAFF
TRBJ2-5 TRBV7-2 . . TGTGCCAGCAGCGGCAGGGATAGGGGGGGGAGAGAGACCCAGTACTTC CASSGRDRGGRETQYF
TRBJ2-1 TRBV6-2/TRBV6-3 few . TGTGCCAGCAGTTACCCCCCGTACAGCTCCTACAATGAGCAGTTCTTC CASSYPPYSSYNEQFF
TRBJ1-5 TRBV7-2 few TRBD1 TGTGCCAGCAGCTTATGGACAGGGACGGGCAATCAGCCCCAGCATTTT CASSLWTGTGNQPQHF
TRBJ2-3 TRBV6-5 . TRBD2 TGTGCCAGCACAGGCGGGGGGGCAGGTGATACGCAGTATTTT CASTGGGAGDTQYF
TRBJ2-2 TRBV6-1 . . TGTGCCAGCAGTGACATCAACACCGGGGAGCTGTTTTTT CASSDINTGELFF
TRBJ1-5 TRBV7-2 . TRBD1 TGTGCCAGCAGCTTAGAGTCCGGGACAGCTTTAGGGGCCCAGCATTTT CASSLESGTALGAQHF
TRBJ2-7 TRBV11-2 . . TGTGCCAGCAGCTTTGTGAGCTACGAGCAGTACTTC CASSFVSYEQYF
TRBJ1-5 TRBV28 few TRBD1 TGTGCCAGCAGTTCGGGACAGGGGGGTGGGCCCCAGCATTTT CASSSGQGGGPQHF